The 13 T cell receptor beta chains below were found in one sample sequenced in a study of T cell responses to AZD1222 COVID-19 vaccine. Profiled with immunoSEQ multiplex PCR; TCRdb holds only in-frame clones, not every one. Found here are about 140,000 clones, around 90% of them singletons; the top ten hold approximately 5.4%. Sequenced here: peripheral blood, sampled on day 0 of AZD1222 vaccination. Receptors were obtained from an adult in good health.

This clone was seen only once. This chain joins TRBV11-2 and TRBJ1-1; weak D call: TRBD1 (6 bases). There are 15 residues in the CDR3. Germline V CDR1 and CDR2: SGHAT, FQNNGV. Deletions cut 5 bases from V and 4 bases from J, with 17 bases between. The CDR3 DNA follows: TGTGCCAGCAGCCCTATTCGGGGGGGCATCACTGAAGCTTTCTTT. It translates to CASSPIRGGITEAFF.

This chain uses TRBV10-1 with TRBJ1-3; D not resolved. The ends were cut back, 0 bases at V and 7 bases at J, with 16 bases in the middle. CDR3 length: 16 amino acids. The germline V gene has CDR1 WNHNN and CDR2 SYGVQD (reference sequence). The CDR3 loop reads CASSESRGTFGNTIYF. The CDR3 DNA follows: TGCGCCAGCAGTGAGTCTCGTGGAACGTTCGGGAACACCATATATTTT.

The chain employs TRBV27 and TRBJ2-1, with 7 bases that match TRBD2. V lost 3 bases and J lost 3; bases outside the gene matches: 11. The CDR3 runs to 17 residues. Germline V lookup: CDR1 MNHEY, CDR2 SMNVEV (reference sequence). CDR3 nucleotides: TGTGCCAGCAGTTTCCTCCCTGGGGGAGGGAACTACAATGAGCAGTTCTTC. Protein sequence: CASSFLPGGGNYNEQFF.

The CDR3 nucleotides are TGTGCCATCTCCAGTTCCCCAGGTCAGCCCCAGCATTTT. Amino acid sequence: CAISSSPGQPQHF. The rearrangement links TRBV10-3 to TRBJ1-5; D gene uncertain. This CDR3 has 13 amino acids. Looked up from germline, CDR1 is ENHRY and CDR2 is SYGVKD. Trimming removed 8 bases from V and 6 bases from J, with 14 bases in between.

The chain carries TRBV5-6 and TRBJ2-7; TRBD1 aligns across 9 bases. The CDR3 is 14 amino acids. J lost 4 bases, V lost 6 bases, and 8 bases had no gene match. Germline values: CDR1 SGHDT, CDR2 YYEEEE. CDR3 residues: CASTQPGQGYEQYF. The CDR3 DNA reads as TGTGCCAGCACTCAACCGGGACAGGGATACGAGCAGTACTTC.

J is TRBJ1-4 and V is TRBV28; 9 bases fit TRBD1. V was pared by 5 bases and J by 5 bases, with 6 bases of the junction left unmatched. The germline gives CDR1 MDHEN, CDR2 SYDVKM. This CDR3 has 15 amino acids. The CDR3 protein is CASSPTGTGNEKLFF. CDR3 sequence (DNA): TGTGCCAGCAGTCCCACCGGGACAGGGAATGAAAAACTGTTTTTT.

This clone was seen a single time. The chain couples TRBV6-5 to TRBJ2-6; D gene unclear. The CDR3 length is 13 residues. The germline gives CDR1 MNHEY, CDR2 SVGAGI. Trimming pared 7 bases from V and 0 bases from J, leaving 4 bases between. The CDR3 here is CASTDSGANVLTF. CDR3 bases: TGTGCCAGCACCGACTCTGGGGCCAACGTCCTGACTTTC.

The CDR3 DNA reads TGTGCCAGCAGTTTGGGACAGGGGGCGAGTGAGCAGTTCTTC. Its translation is CASSLGQGASEQFF. The rearrangement uses TRBV27 and TRBJ2-1; 12 bases map to TRBD1. This CDR3 contains 14 residues. Germline V gene data show CDR1 as MNHEY and CDR2 as SMNVEV (reference sequence). J gave up 9 bases and V 3 bases, and 3 bases lay outside the gene matches.

This chain links TRBV5-1 with TRBJ1-2, with a tentative D call TRBD1 (6 bases). Between the trimmed V and J ends, which lost 1 base and 8 bases, there was a span of 12 bases. The CDR3 has 13 residues. Germline lookup yields CDR1 SGHRS and CDR2 YFSETQ. In DNA, the CDR3 is TGCGCCAGCAGCTTGTTGGGGGGCGAGGGCTACACCTTC. It encodes CASSLLGGEGYTF.

This clone was seen once. This chain connects TRBV18 to TRBJ1-2, with a possible D match to TRBD1 (5 bases). With 2 bases removed from V and 0 bases from J, the gap between germline ends came to 10 bases. Looked up from germline, CDR1 is KGHSH and CDR2 is LQKENI. This CDR3 is 15 amino acids long. In DNA form, the CDR3 reads TGTGCCAGCTCACCAGACAGTACGTCTAACTATGGCTACACCTTC. Encoded protein: CASSPDSTSNYGYTF.

The count of this clone is one. The rearrangement links TRBV18 to TRBJ1-5; TRBD1 might be the D (6 bases). This CDR3 is built from 15 residues. Germline assignment: CDR1 KGHSH and CDR2 LQKENI. Trimming pared 1 base from V and 3 bases from J, leaving 10 bases between. CDR3 in amino acids: CASSPLRTDNQPQHF. CDR3 DNA sequence: TGTGCCAGCTCACCACTTCGGACAGACAATCAGCCCCAGCATTTT.

This chain connects TRBV3-1 (or the pseudogene TRBV3-2) to TRBJ1-4; maybe TRBD1 (6 bases). V was shortened by 2 bases and J by 0 bases, with 13 bases between the two germline ends. Germline V gene lookup returns CDR1 LGHDT and CDR2 YNNKEL (reference sequence). This CDR3 has 17 amino acids. DNA of the CDR3: TGTGCCAGCAGCCAATCTCTTAAGGGGGCAACTAATGAAAAACTGTTTTTT. Translated: CASSQSLKGATNEKLFF.

The rearrangement links TRBV7-9 to TRBJ2-1, with a possible D match to TRBD2 (6 bases). Germline V lookup: CDR1 SEHNR, CDR2 FQNEAQ (reference sequence). V was cut by 1 base and J by 5 bases, with 21 bases left in between. This CDR3 region has 18 residues. As DNA, the CDR3 is TGTGCCAGCAGCTTAGAGGCTTGGGCAGGGAGGAAGAACAATGAGCAGTTCTTC. Translation gives CASSLEAWAGRKNNEQFF.